Listed here are 27 T cell receptor beta chains from one sample, sequenced in a study of T cells in Graves' hyperthyroidism and ophthalmopathy (dated by TCRdb to about 2019). Libraries came from multiplex PCR. Reads for this sample came from an Illumina HiSeq 2000. The TCR beta CDR3 regions were amplified from RNA transcripts. For the first round of RT-PCR on the TCR CDR3, the HTBI primer set was used together with the Qiagen OneStep RT-PCR kit. TCRdb itself trimmed the public reads at Q25 with fastp, ran MiXCR and retained productive beta chains. Every distinct CDR3 protein forms one entry, paired with its most common genes and DNA. The table for this sample lists approximately 400,000 distinct CDR3 sequences; about 15% of them were counted only once. The ten biggest clones cover approximately 14% of the sample. Sequencing was done on a sample of blood. These receptors all stem from a woman under 30 with Graves' hyperthyroidism.

This clonotype showed up just a few times. This chain connects TRBV9 to TRBJ2-1; 10 positions match TRBD2. The CDR3 runs 17 residues. Germline V gene lookup returns CDR1 SGDLS and CDR2 YYNGEE. V gave up 2 bases and J gave up 4 bases; unmatched junction bases: 9. In DNA form, the CDR3 reads TGTGCCAGCAGCGTTGACCCTAGCGGGGGACGGTACAATGAGCAGTTCTTC. Protein: CASSVDPSGGRYNEQFF.

There are many counts of this clonotype. The chain carries TRBV7-9 and TRBJ2-1, with 7 bases lining up with TRBD2. This CDR3 is built from 15 residues. V trimming: 5 bases; J trimming: 8 bases; junction bases outside the gene matches: 12. Germline V lookup: CDR1 SEHNR, CDR2 FQNEAQ (reference sequence). The CDR3 region is CASSPPVAGADEQFF. The CDR3 DNA sequence: TGTGCCAGCAGCCCCCCGGTGGCGGGAGCCGATGAGCAGTTCTTC.

Only a few counts were recorded for this clonotype. The chain has TRBV20-1 and TRBJ1-5, with a tentative D call TRBD1 (6 bases). Trimming removed 6 bases from V and 4 bases from J, with 13 bases in between. There are 13 residues in the CDR3. Germline V gene lookup returns CDR1 DFQATT and CDR2 SNEGSKA (reference sequence). The DNA for the CDR3 is TGCAGTGCCCCGAGGGGGTTTAATCAGCCCCAGCATTTT. This gives the protein CSAPRGFNQPQHF.

This clonotype was seen ten or more times. The J gene is TRBJ2-1, the V gene TRBV7-8, with 9 nucleotides matching TRBD1. Unmatched junction bases numbered 6, after V lost 5 bases and J lost 4 bases. There are 15 residues in the CDR3. Germline-derived CDR1 and CDR2 are SGHVS and FQNEAQ. The CDR3 DNA sequence: TGTGCCAGCAGCGCCCGGGACAGGGTTTACAATGAGCAGTTCTTC. Residues: CASSARDRVYNEQFF.

V is TRBV28 and J is TRBJ1-1, with a tentative D call TRBD1 (5 bases). The CDR3 length is 15 residues. With 2 bases removed from V and 1 base from J, the gap between germline ends came to 11 bases. Germline assignment: CDR1 MDHEN and CDR2 SYDVKM. The CDR3 DNA reads as TGTGCCAGCAGTTTACTAGGGGCGAGGAACACTGAAGCTTTCTTT. Translating it yields CASSLLGARNTEAFF.

A few counts support this clonotype. The chain carries TRBV29-1 and TRBJ1-2; D unresolved. V lost 0 bases to trimming and J lost 1 base, with 3 bases between them. This CDR3 is 12 amino acids long. Germline V gene sequence: CDR1 SQVTM, CDR2 ANQGSEA. The CDR3 region has the DNA TGCAGCGTTGAAGAGAATAACTATGGCTACACCTTC. Translated: CSVEENNYGYTF.

This clonotype showed up many times. The J gene is TRBJ2-5, the V gene TRBV5-6; D is unresolved. The CDR3 covers 14 residues. Germline CDR1 SGHDT, CDR2 YYEEEE. Trimming removed 2 bases at V and 5 bases at J, with 13 bases between. This chain's CDR3 is CASSLELRGETQYF. For the CDR3, the DNA is TGTGCCAGCAGCTTAGAACTCAGAGGCGAGACCCAGTACTTC.

This clonotype was seen more than once but under ten times. The rearrangement joins TRBV9 to TRBJ1-3; no clear D. The CDR3 has 16 residues. CDR1 is SGDLS, CDR2 YYNGEE, per germline. Trimming cost V 3 bases and J 5 bases, with 18 bases left between them. The CDR3 is CASSETSLGPRNTIYF. The CDR3 nucleotides are TGTGCCAGCAGCGAAACTTCCTTGGGTCCTAGAAACACCATATATTTT.

The J gene is TRBJ2-7, the V gene TRBV10-1, with D possibly being TRBD1 (6 bases). V lost 8 bases to trimming and J lost 5 bases, with 16 bases between them. This CDR3 region has 13 residues. Germline V gene lookup returns CDR1 WNHNN and CDR2 SYGVQD (reference sequence). CDR3 sequence reads: CASPVDRRHEQYF. For the CDR3, the DNA is TGCGCCAGCCCGGTCGACAGGAGGCACGAGCAGTACTTC.

This clonotype was counted a few times. This could be a read error, since a much larger clone is one nucleotide away. The rearrangement links TRBV11-2 to TRBJ2-7, with D possibly matching TRBD1 (5 bases). The germline V gene encodes CDR1 SGHAT and CDR2 FQNNGV. This CDR3 spans 14 amino acids. With 2 bases removed from V and 3 bases from J, the gap between germline ends came to 11 bases. Here the CDR3 DNA reads TGTGCCAGCAGCTTATGGATAGGGGTCTACGAGCAGTACTTC. Residues: CASSLWIGVYEQYF.

This clonotype has a count of ten or more. This chain connects TRBV7-9 to TRBJ1-5, with TRBD1 identical over 7 bases. Germline loops: CDR1 SEHNR, CDR2 FQNEAQ (reference sequence). The CDR3 is 14 residues long. Unmatched junction bases numbered 4, after V lost 5 bases and J lost 3 bases. This chain's CDR3 is CASSVGGYNQPQHF. DNA for the CDR3: TGTGCCAGCAGCGTAGGGGGCTACAATCAGCCCCAGCATTTT.

This clonotype was observed a few times. The rearrangement uses TRBV9 and TRBJ1-2; a weak D match, TRBD1 (5 bases). Germline values: CDR1 SGDLS, CDR2 YYNGEE. The CDR3 sequence is 15 residues long. V lost 0 bases and J 3 bases, leaving 12 bases between the germline ends. CDR3 sequence reads: CASSVGSGVYYGYTF. In nucleotides, the CDR3 is TGTGCCAGCAGCGTAGGTTCGGGGGTTTACTATGGCTACACCTTC.

The CDR3 region is CASSQDSRRVEQFF. CDR3 coding DNA: TGTGCCAGCAGCCAAGATTCGAGGCGAGTCGAGCAGTTCTTC. The V gene is TRBV4-2, the J gene TRBJ2-1; D remains ambiguous. V was clipped by 0 bases and J by 10 bases, with 13 bases between them. CDR1 and CDR2 (germline): LGHNA, YNFKEQ. CDR3 length: 14 residues.

The chain couples TRBV6-1 to TRBJ1-2; no clear D. The CDR3 runs to 18 residues. Trimming took 7 bases from V and 4 from J, leaving 28 bases between them. Germline CDR1 and CDR2: MNHNS and SASEGT. CDR3 in amino acids: CASTKRPKTRGEGYGYTF. As DNA, the CDR3 is TGTGCCAGCACCAAACGGCCAAAAACTAGAGGAGAGGGCTATGGCTACACCTTC.

Concerning this clonotype: It may be a read error: a sequence one base away is much more abundant. J is TRBJ1-1 and V is TRBV2; no definite D call. Germline V CDR1 and CDR2: SNHLY, FYNNEI. The CDR3 is made up of 14 amino acids. CDR3 in amino acids: CASSEVYEGAEALF. CDR3 sequence (DNA): TGTGCCAGCAGTGAAGTCTACGAGGGCGCTGAAGCTTTATTT.

This clonotype was observed at least ten times. V usage is TRBV7-8 and J usage is TRBJ2-1; maybe TRBD2 (5 bases). The CDR3 length is 15 residues. Between the trimmed V and J ends, which lost 0 bases and 9 bases, there was a span of 15 bases. Looked up from germline, CDR1 is SGHVS and CDR2 is FQNEAQ. CDR3 nucleotides: TGTGCCAGCAGCTTAGCTCTAGCCTGGACGAGTGAGCAGTTCTTC. This encodes CASSLALAWTSEQFF. The variable domain in full, with the rest retrieved from reference TRBV7-8 and TRBJ2-1, is GAGVSQSPRYKVAKRGQDVALRCDPISGHVSLFWYQQALGQGPEFLTYFQNEAQLDKSGLPSDRFFAERPEGSVSTLKIQRTQQEDSAVYLCASSLALAWTSEQFFGPGTRLTVL.

This chain links TRBV7-9 with TRBJ1-1; D is possibly TRBD1 (5 bases). The germline CDR1 and CDR2 sequences are SEHNR and FQNEAQ (reference sequence). There are 15 residues in the CDR3. Deletions cut 3 bases from V and 1 base from J, with 12 bases between. The CDR3 here is CASSFIVGGNTEAFF. DNA of the CDR3: TGTGCCAGCAGCTTTATTGTGGGGGGGAACACTGAAGCTTTCTTT. Full variable domain (remainder filled in from reference TRBV7-9 and TRBJ1-1): DTGVSQNPRHKITKRGQNVTFRCDPISEHNRLYWYRQTLGQGPEFLTYFQNEAQLEKSRLLSDRFSAERPKGSFSTLEIQRTEQGDSAMYLCASSFIVGGNTEAFFGQGTRLTVV.

The chain employs TRBV19 and TRBJ2-1; 11 nucleotides align to TRBD1. V shed 7 bases, J shed 1 base, and the junction held 9 bases outside the gene matches. The CDR3 covers 17 residues. Germline assignment: CDR1 LNHDA and CDR2 SQIVND (reference sequence). The CDR3 coding sequence is TGTGCCAGTACCTCCGGGGACAGGGGGAGGTCCTACAATGAGCAGTTCTTC. Translation: CASTSGDRGRSYNEQFF.

CDR3 sequence: CASSEYVQGGREQFF. DNA for the CDR3: TGTGCCAGCAGTGAATATGTTCAAGGGGGCAGGGAGCAGTTCTTC. The chain has TRBV25-1 and TRBJ2-1; 7 bases are a match to TRBD1. CDR3 length: 15 residues. Germline V gives CDR1 MGHDK, CDR2 SYGVNS. The V and J ends lost 0 bases and 10 bases, in that order; junction bases with no gene match: 9.

In its sample, this clonotype was seen many times. The chain has TRBV2 and TRBJ2-5; D is perhaps TRBD1 or TRBD2 (5 bases each). Deletions cut 6 bases from V and 2 bases from J, with 13 bases between. Germline CDR1 reads SNHLY; CDR2 reads FYNNEI. The CDR3 has 14 residues. CDR3 sequence: CASSSGTWQETQYF. CDR3 in DNA: TGTGCCAGCAGCTCCGGGACCTGGCAAGAGACCCAGTACTTC.

The genes are TRBV29-1 and TRBJ2-7, with TRBD1 as a possible D gene (5 bases). CDR3 length equals 15 residues. Germline CDR1 reads SQVTM; CDR2 reads ANQGSEA. Trimming removed 4 bases from V and 3 bases from J, with 19 bases in between. CDR3 protein: CSVVYRVGAFYEQYF. DNA for the CDR3: TGCAGCGTTGTATATAGGGTAGGGGCCTTCTACGAGCAGTACTTC.

This clonotype was detected a few times. This chain connects TRBV20-1 to TRBJ2-5; TRBD1 matches at 10 bases. Germline V gene data show CDR1 as DFQATT and CDR2 as SNEGSKA (reference sequence). This CDR3 spans 15 amino acids. J lost 4 bases, V lost 5 bases, and 10 bases had no gene match. The CDR3 loop reads CSAGHGQGVSETQYF. The CDR3, as DNA: TGCAGTGCTGGGCATGGACAGGGGGTTTCAGAGACCCAGTACTTC.

Ten or more counts support this clonotype. The chain recombines TRBV4-2 with TRBJ2-1, with 8 bases fitting TRBD2. Trimming at V came to 3 bases and at J to 4 bases, leaving 5 bases not matched to a gene. The germline V gene encodes CDR1 LGHNA and CDR2 YNFKEQ. The CDR3 consists of 15 residues. The CDR3 here is CASSQTGGGYNEQFF. DNA of the CDR3: TGTGCCAGCAGCCAGACGGGAGGGGGGTACAATGAGCAGTTCTTC.

This clonotype was detected only a few times. The chain uses TRBV19 and TRBJ1-1; D possibly corresponds to TRBD1 (5 bases). This CDR3 contains 16 residues. Germline CDR1 and CDR2: LNHDA and SQIVND (reference sequence). Deletions cut 8 bases from V and 1 base from J, with 20 bases between. The CDR3 DNA sequence: TGTGCCAGTCAAAACATCGGTCAGGGAGGGAACACTGAAGCTTTCTTT. Translating gives CASQNIGQGGNTEAFF.

This clonotype was counted at least ten times. The CDR3 sequence: CASSNGQPRSSYEQYF. DNA of the CDR3: TGTGCCAGCAGTAATGGACAGCCTCGTAGCTCCTACGAGCAGTACTTC. The chain carries TRBV6-1 and TRBJ2-7; perhaps TRBD1 as D (6 bases). The germline CDR1 and CDR2 sequences are MNHNS and SASEGT. CDR3 size: 16 residues. Trimming cost V 5 bases and J 0 bases, with 17 bases left between them.

This clonotype was detected a few times. The chain links TRBV20-1 to TRBJ2-7; the match to TRBD2 covers 7 bases. Germline lookup yields CDR1 DFQATT and CDR2 SNEGSKA (reference sequence). The CDR3 totals 14 residues. Unmatched junction bases numbered 8, after V lost 4 bases and J lost 2 bases. CDR3 residues: CSATSGKRTYEQYF. The CDR3 nucleotides read TGCAGTGCTACTAGCGGCAAAAGAACCTACGAGCAGTACTTC.

The chain links TRBV27 to TRBJ2-7; D may be TRBD1 or TRBD2 (5 bases each). Germline values: CDR1 MNHEY, CDR2 SMNVEV (reference sequence). The V end lost 3 bases, the J end lost 2 bases, and 8 bases lay between the germline ends. The CDR3 is 13 amino acids. CDR3 loop: CASSFGATYEQYF. The CDR3 DNA sequence: TGTGCCAGCAGTTTCGGGGCCACCTACGAGCAGTACTTC.